This T cell receptor (beta chain) was captured by sequencing in a study of blood T cells in healthy people across ages. The V end was cut by 6 bases, the J end by 6 bases, with 14 bases between. The CDR3 spans 14 residues. Next came a second PCR, run for roughly 6 to 11 cycles, which used a sample-barcoded 5' primer along with a J-beta primer mix. TCRdb used MiXCR to reprocess the 5' RACE reads, holding one entry per CDR3 protein. Of some 1,500,000 distinct CDR3 sequences listed, under 55% are singletons. The chain has TRBV12-3 or TRBV12-4 and TRBJ1-4; D perhaps matches TRBD1 (5 bases). Source material: blood. This TCR came from a woman between 18 and 29 years old in good health. CDR3 amino acids: CASSDRRGDEKLFF. CDR3 coding DNA: TGTGCCAGCAGCGACAGAAGAGGAGATGAAAAACTGTTTTTT.